This T cell receptor beta chain was observed in a study of CD8 T cell repertoires and HIV-1 epitope variants. Sequencing was performed with immunoSEQ multiplex PCR; in TCRdb, only in-frame clones are kept and a portion is missing. The sample yields about 6,200 clones, around two thirds seen once. This CDR3 is built from 15 residues. Germline CDR1 reads LNHDA; CDR2 reads SQIVND (reference sequence). J was trimmed by 5 bases and V by 10 bases; bases with no gene match: 10. Concerning this clone: The antigen is unknown.

The receptor comes from a male donor with HIV. The chain carries TRBV19 and TRBJ2-5, with TRBD2 matching 13 bases. The sequenced material came from cultured CD8+ T cells derived from PBMCs. The CDR3 coding sequence is TGTGCCACCGCACTAGCGGGAGGGTCCCTCGAGACCCAGTACTTC. This gives the protein CATALAGGSLETQYF.